The 19 T cell receptor beta chains below were found in one sample sequenced in a study of PD-L1 blockade in urothelial cancer. The assay was immunoSEQ multiplex PCR, and TCRdb's table has in-frame clones only and misses some. The sample yields under 70,000 clones, about 81% seen once. Time point in this sample: pretreatment peripheral blood. Sequencing was performed on PBMCs, taken around atezolizumab (anti-PD-L1) treatment. These receptors originate from a man in his 70s with urothelial cancer.

The chain recombines TRBV13 with TRBJ2-1, with 13 bases identical to TRBD2. V lost 3 bases and J lost 0; bases outside the gene matches: 5. The CDR3 totals 18 residues. Germline CDR1 is PRHDT and CDR2 is FYEKMQ (reference sequence). CDR3 residues: CASSLELAGGSSYNEQFF. For the CDR3, the DNA is TGTGCCAGCAGCTTGGAACTAGCGGGGGGGAGCTCCTACAATGAGCAGTTCTTC. The full variable domain, its missing parts supplied by reference TRBV13 and TRBJ2-1, is AAGVIQSPRHLIKEKRETATLKCYPIPRHDTVYWYQQGPGQDPQFLISFYEKMQSDKGSIPDRFSAQQFSDYHSELNMSSLELGDSALYFCASSLELAGGSSYNEQFFGPGTRLTVL.

The rearrangement joins TRBV11-3 to TRBJ1-2; a possible D gene is TRBD1 (5 bases). The CDR3 runs 13 residues. CDR1 and CDR2 (germline): SGHNT, YENEEA. V dropped 4 bases and J dropped 5 bases, with 11 bases sitting between them. In nucleotides, the CDR3 is TGTGCCAGCAGCTCCAGGGATACTTATGGCTACACCTTC. It codes for CASSSRDTYGYTF.

V usage is TRBV7-9 and J usage is TRBJ2-2, with D tentatively TRBD2 (5 bases). The CDR3 runs 15 residues. Trimming stripped 11 bases from V and 1 base from J, with 17 bases between. Germline-derived CDR1 and CDR2 are SEHNR and FQNEAQ (reference sequence). In nucleotides, the CDR3 is TGTGCCGCCGGGCGGCTAGCCAAGAACACCGGGGAGCTGTTTTTT. Its translation: CAAGRLAKNTGELFF. The variable domain in full, with the rest retrieved from reference TRBV7-9 and TRBJ2-2, is DTGVSQNPRHKITKRGQNVTFRCDPISEHNRLYWYRQTLGQGPEFLTYFQNEAQLEKSRLLSDRFSAERPKGSFSTLEIQRTEQGDSAMYLCAAGRLAKNTGELFFGEGSRLTVL.

This chain uses TRBV7-2 with TRBJ2-3; 9 bases line up with TRBD2. The CDR3 totals 18 residues. Germline trimming cut 5 bases from V and 4 bases from J; bases unmatched to any gene: 16. The germline CDR1 and CDR2 sequences are SGHTA and FQGNSA. The CDR3, as DNA: TGTGCCAGCAGCCTCAAGGCGGGAGGGCCTATTCGGGCAGATACGCAGTATTTT. Its translation is CASSLKAGGPIRADTQYF.

This clone was counted only a few times. The CDR3 protein is CASSQATTTETQYF. The CDR3 DNA is TGCGCCAGCAGCCAAGCTACTACTACAGAGACCCAGTACTTC. The J gene is TRBJ2-5, the V gene TRBV4-1; no definite D call. V was shortened by 1 base and J by 4 bases, with 10 bases between the two germline ends. Per the germline V gene, CDR1 is MGHRA and CDR2 is YSYEKL. CDR3 length equals 14 residues.

The rearrangement links TRBV27 to TRBJ2-3, with TRBD1 identical over 7 bases. The trim removed 5 bases at V and 2 bases at J, leaving 7 bases unmatched. The germline gives CDR1 MNHEY, CDR2 SMNVEV (reference sequence). The CDR3 runs 15 residues. CDR3 DNA sequence: TGTGCCAGCAGTCCGCGACAGGGCAACACAGATACGCAGTATTTT. Translating it yields CASSPRQGNTDTQYF.

Here the CDR3 reads CASSEPRREQFF. DNA for the CDR3: TGTGCCAGCAGCGAACCCCGCAGGGAGCAGTTCTTC. The chain couples TRBV9 to TRBJ2-1; D gene ambiguous. Germline lookup yields CDR1 SGDLS and CDR2 YYNGEE. This CDR3 has 12 residues. V was shortened by 3 bases and J by 10 bases, with 11 bases between the two germline ends.

This chain connects TRBV2 to TRBJ1-2; 7 bases line up with TRBD1. With 5 bases clipped from V and 2 bases from J, the junction kept 8 bases outside the gene matches. Germline loops: CDR1 SNHLY, CDR2 FYNNEI. The CDR3 runs to 15 residues. The CDR3 sequence is CASSPGTALNYGYTF. In DNA form, the CDR3 reads TGTGCCAGCAGTCCCGGGACAGCTTTAAACTATGGCTACACCTTC.

V gene TRBV7-8 combines with J gene TRBJ1-5, with D maybe TRBD1 (6 bases). Trimming stripped 0 bases from V and 0 bases from J, with 6 bases between. The CDR3 runs 15 residues. CDR1 is SGHVS, CDR2 FQNEAQ, per germline. The CDR3 nucleotides are TGTGCCAGCAGCTTAGCAGGGGGTAGCAATCAGCCCCAGCATTTT. Translated: CASSLAGGSNQPQHF.

The chain employs TRBV5-1 and TRBJ2-2, with 11 bases identical to TRBD2. Germline V gives CDR1 SGHRS, CDR2 YFSETQ. This CDR3 spans 15 amino acids. V was pared by 3 bases and J by 9 bases, with 7 bases of the junction left unmatched. CDR3 sequence reads: CASSSELAGDRELFF. CDR3 bases: TGCGCCAGCAGCTCGGAACTAGCGGGAGACCGGGAGCTGTTTTTT.

The chain combines TRBV19 with TRBJ2-1, with 11 bases identical to TRBD2. The V segment lost 5 bases and the J segment 15 bases; nucleotides outside the gene matches: 21. Germline assignment: CDR1 LNHDA and CDR2 SQIVND (reference sequence). CDR3 size: 17 residues. The CDR3 DNA reads as TGTGCCAGTAGTCCTCGTTTGGTTGGGGTAGCGGGAGGGCCTCGGTTCTTC. Translation: CASSPRLVGVAGGPRFF.

This clone was seen more than once but under ten times. The gene calls are TRBV28 and TRBJ1-1, with D perhaps matching TRBD1 (6 bases). The V gene lost 6 bases and the J gene lost 5 bases, with 22 bases spanning the gap. Looked up from germline, CDR1 is MDHEN and CDR2 is SYDVKM. The CDR3 is 16 residues long. In DNA, the CDR3 is TGTGCCAGCAGGCCAGGGGCAGGGAATAGTGGAACTGAAGCTTTCTTT. It specifies CASRPGAGNSGTEAFF.

This chain uses TRBV6-5 with TRBJ1-5, with D maybe TRBD1 (5 bases). This CDR3 has 15 amino acids. Trimming stripped 7 bases from V and 7 bases from J, with 20 bases between. CDR1 and CDR2 from the germline V gene are MNHEY and SVGAGI. CDR3 in amino acids: CASTKLRRGRQPQHF. CDR3 DNA: TGTGCCAGCACTAAACTCCGTCGGGGGAGGCAGCCCCAGCATTTT.

The CDR3 sequence: CASSHGQSDYTF. The DNA for the CDR3 is TGTGCCAGCAGCCACGGACAGTCTGACTACACCTTC. The chain is built from TRBV14 and TRBJ1-2; possible D gene TRBD1, 6 bases. This CDR3 has 12 residues. The germline gives CDR1 SGHDN, CDR2 FVKESK. Trimming stripped 3 bases from V and 10 bases from J, with 12 bases between. Complete variable domain (other parts from reference TRBV14 and TRBJ1-2): EAGVTQFPSHSVIEKGQTVTLRCDPISGHDNLYWYRRVMGKEIKFLLHFVKESKQDESGMPNNRFLAERTGGTYSTLKVQPAELEDSGVYFCASSHGQSDYTFGSGTRLTVV.

This clone occurred a few times. The V call is TRBV5-4, the J call TRBJ2-5, with 8 positions matching TRBD1. The CDR3 is 12 residues long. Germline-derived CDR1 and CDR2 are SGHNT and YYREEE (reference sequence). Losses at the gene ends were 4 bases for V and 5 bases for J; bases not matched to a gene: 1. CDR3 loop: CASSRTGETQYF. DNA of the CDR3: TGTGCCAGCAGCCGGACAGGGGAGACCCAGTACTTC.

J is TRBJ2-1 and V is TRBV6-9, with TRBD2 matching 14 bases. Germline values: CDR1 MNHGY, CDR2 SVAAGI. After removal of 9 bases from V and 3 bases from J, the junction contained 7 bases not matched to a gene. The CDR3 sequence is 16 residues long. The CDR3 DNA sequence: TGTGCCAGGGGGACTAGCGGGAGCGACGACTACAATGAGCAGTTCTTC. Its translation is CARGTSGSDDYNEQFF.

The chain carries TRBV4-2 and TRBJ2-1, with 13 bases aligning to TRBD2. Per the germline V gene, CDR1 is LGHNA and CDR2 is YNFKEQ. V was pared by 1 base and J by 0 bases, with 12 bases of the junction left unmatched. The CDR3 sequence is 21 residues long. CDR3 DNA sequence: TGTGCCAGCAGCCAAGGGGGTGGACTAGCGGGAGTAGGGTTCTCCTACAATGAGCAGTTCTTC. Protein product: CASSQGGGLAGVGFSYNEQFF.

This clone occurred once. The rearrangement joins TRBV7-6 to TRBJ2-5; 9 positions match TRBD1. Per the germline V gene, CDR1 is SGHVS and CDR2 is FNYEAQ. J was trimmed by 7 bases and V by 5 bases; bases with no gene match: 14. The CDR3 consists of 16 residues. The DNA of the CDR3 is TGTGCCAGCAGCCAGGTACCGGGACAGGGAACCTGGACCCAGTACTTC. It yields the protein CASSQVPGQGTWTQYF.

The CDR3 sequence is CASRPAGGAYEQYF. CDR3 sequence (DNA): TGCGCCAGCCGCCCCGCAGGGGGCGCCTACGAGCAGTACTTC. The gene calls are TRBV4-1 and TRBJ2-7; 8 nucleotides line up with TRBD1. The V gene end was trimmed by 8 bases and the J gene end by 2 bases; junction bases not matched to a gene: 8. CDR1 MGHRA and CDR2 YSYEKL come from the germline V gene. This CDR3 has 14 amino acids.